The 4 T cell receptor beta chains given below trace back to one sample, sequenced in a study of T cell changes during pregnancy in multiple sclerosis. TCRdb keeps only in-frame clones here, not all; method: immunoSEQ multiplex PCR. The repertoire holds tens of thousands of clones, roughly nine tenths seen once, with roughly 5.7% in the top ten. The specimen was CD8+ T cells from peripheral blood mononuclear cells, collected before pregnancy. The receptor source for this set is a female donor with multiple sclerosis, enrolled in a pregnancy study.

The chain has TRBV5-1 and TRBJ1-5; 12 bases line up with TRBD1. The CDR3 consists of 16 residues. With V trimmed by 2 bases and J by 6 bases, 6 bases remained unmatched. CDR1 is SGHRS and CDR2 is YFSETQ in the germline V gene. The CDR3 DNA sequence: TGCGCCAGCAGCTTAGGGACAGGGGGCGGCGGTCAGCCCCAGCATTTT. The encoded protein is CASSLGTGGGGQPQHF.

The V and J genes are TRBV6-6 and TRBJ1-2, with TRBD1 as a possible D gene (6 bases). Trimming left V 6 bases short and J 4 bases short, with 9 bases between. The CDR3 sequence is 12 residues long. Germline V gene sequence: CDR1 MNHNY, CDR2 SVGAGI (reference sequence). CDR3 bases: TGTGCCAGCAGCTTGGACAGCTATGGCTACACCTTC. It translates to CASSLDSYGYTF.

The chain recombines TRBV7-9 with TRBJ2-3; D call uncertain. This CDR3 is built from 17 residues. Trimming removed 5 bases at V and 0 bases at J, with 18 bases between. CDR1 is SEHNR and CDR2 is FQNEAQ in the germline V gene (reference sequence). In nucleotides, the CDR3 is TGTGCCAGCAGCAACTGGGCCAGCACTCCTAGCACAGATACGCAGTATTTT. Its translation: CASSNWASTPSTDTQYF.

The CDR3: CASSQRTGLNYGYTF. The CDR3, as DNA: TGTGCCAGCAGCCAACGGACAGGCCTTAACTATGGCTACACCTTC. This chain links TRBV14 with TRBJ1-2; the match to TRBD1 covers 7 bases. V lost 2 bases, J lost 1 base, and 4 bases stayed unmatched. This CDR3 has 15 residues. Germline V gene data show CDR1 as SGHDN and CDR2 as FVKESK.